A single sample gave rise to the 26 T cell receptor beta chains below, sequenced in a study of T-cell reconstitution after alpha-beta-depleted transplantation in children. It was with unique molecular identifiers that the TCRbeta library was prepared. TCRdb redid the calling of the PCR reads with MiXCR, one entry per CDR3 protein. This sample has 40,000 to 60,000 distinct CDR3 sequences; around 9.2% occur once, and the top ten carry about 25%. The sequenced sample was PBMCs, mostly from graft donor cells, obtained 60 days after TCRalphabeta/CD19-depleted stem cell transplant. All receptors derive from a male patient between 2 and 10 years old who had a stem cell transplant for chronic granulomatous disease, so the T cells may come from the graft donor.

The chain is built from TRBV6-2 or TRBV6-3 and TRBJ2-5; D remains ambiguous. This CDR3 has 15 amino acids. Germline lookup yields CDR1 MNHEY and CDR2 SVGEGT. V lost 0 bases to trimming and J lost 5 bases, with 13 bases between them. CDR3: CASSYSPALTETQYF. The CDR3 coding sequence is TGTGCCAGCAGTTACTCGCCGGCCCTAACGGAGACCCAGTACTTC.

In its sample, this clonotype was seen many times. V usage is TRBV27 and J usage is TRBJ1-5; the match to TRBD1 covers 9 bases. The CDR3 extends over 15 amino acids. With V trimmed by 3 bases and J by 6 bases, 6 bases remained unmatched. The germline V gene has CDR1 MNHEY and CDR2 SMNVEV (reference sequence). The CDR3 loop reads CASSLDRGFGQPQHF. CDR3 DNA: TGTGCCAGCAGTTTGGACAGGGGTTTTGGTCAGCCCCAGCATTTT.

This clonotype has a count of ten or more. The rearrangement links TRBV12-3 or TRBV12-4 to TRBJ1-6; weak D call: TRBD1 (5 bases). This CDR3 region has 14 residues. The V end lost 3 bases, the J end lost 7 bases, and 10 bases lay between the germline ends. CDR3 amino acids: CASSFGTENSPLHF. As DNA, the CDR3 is TGTGCCAGCAGTTTCGGGACGGAAAATTCACCCCTCCACTTT.

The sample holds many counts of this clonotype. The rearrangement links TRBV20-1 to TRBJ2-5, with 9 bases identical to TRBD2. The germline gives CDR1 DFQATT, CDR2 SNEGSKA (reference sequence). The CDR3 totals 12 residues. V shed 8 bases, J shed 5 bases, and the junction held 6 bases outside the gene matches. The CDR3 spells CSLSGSGETQYF. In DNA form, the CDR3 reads TGCAGTCTTAGCGGGAGCGGTGAGACCCAGTACTTC.

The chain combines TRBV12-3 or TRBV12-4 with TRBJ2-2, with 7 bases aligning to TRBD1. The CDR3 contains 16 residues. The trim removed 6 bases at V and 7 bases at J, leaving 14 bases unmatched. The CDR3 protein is CASRPSIPTGIGELFF. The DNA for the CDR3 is TGTGCCAGCAGACCCTCAATTCCGACAGGGATCGGGGAGCTGTTTTTT.

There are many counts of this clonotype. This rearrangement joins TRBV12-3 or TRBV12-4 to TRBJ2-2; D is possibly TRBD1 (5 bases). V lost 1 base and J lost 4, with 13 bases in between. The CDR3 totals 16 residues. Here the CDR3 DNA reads TGTGCCAGCAGTTTAGGCGGCAGGGTGGGCACCGGGGAGCTGTTTTTT. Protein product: CASSLGGRVGTGELFF.

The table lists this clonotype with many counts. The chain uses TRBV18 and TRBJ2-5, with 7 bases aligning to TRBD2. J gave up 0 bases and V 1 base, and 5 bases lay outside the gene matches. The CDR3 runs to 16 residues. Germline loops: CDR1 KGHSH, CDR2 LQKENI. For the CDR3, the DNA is TGTGCCAGCTCACCACGCGAAGCGGGGAACCAAGAGACCCAGTACTTC. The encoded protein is CASSPREAGNQETQYF.

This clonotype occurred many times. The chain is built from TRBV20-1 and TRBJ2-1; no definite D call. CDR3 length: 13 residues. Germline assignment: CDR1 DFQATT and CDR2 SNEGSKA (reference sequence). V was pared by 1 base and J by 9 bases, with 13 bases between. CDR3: CSARGSVQGEQFF. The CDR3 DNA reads TGCAGTGCTAGAGGGTCGGTACAAGGTGAGCAGTTCTTC.

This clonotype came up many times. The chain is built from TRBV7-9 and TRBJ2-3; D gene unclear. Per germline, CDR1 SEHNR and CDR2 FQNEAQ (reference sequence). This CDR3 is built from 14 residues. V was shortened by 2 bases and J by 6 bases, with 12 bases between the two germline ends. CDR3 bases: TGTGCCAGCAGCTTAAGTGAAACTACCGATACGCAGTATTTT. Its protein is CASSLSETTDTQYF. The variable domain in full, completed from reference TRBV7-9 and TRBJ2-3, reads DTGVSQNPRHKITKRGQNVTFRCDPISEHNRLYWYRQTLGQGPEFLTYFQNEAQLEKSRLLSDRFSAERPKGSFSTLEIQRTEQGDSAMYLCASSLSETTDTQYFGPGTRLTVL.

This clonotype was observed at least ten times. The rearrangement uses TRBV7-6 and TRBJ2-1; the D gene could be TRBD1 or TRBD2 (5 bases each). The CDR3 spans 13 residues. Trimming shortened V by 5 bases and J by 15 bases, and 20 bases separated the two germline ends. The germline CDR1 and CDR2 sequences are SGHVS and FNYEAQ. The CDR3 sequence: CASSHNQRGVVFF. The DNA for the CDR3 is TGTGCCAGCAGCCACAACCAACGAGGGGTGGTGTTCTTC. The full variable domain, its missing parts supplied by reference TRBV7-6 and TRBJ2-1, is GAGVSQSPRYKVTKRGQDVALRCDPISGHVSLYWYRQALGQGPEFLTYFNYEAQQDKSGLPNDRFSAERPEGSISTLTIQRTEQRDSAMYRCASSHNQRGVVFFGPGTRLTVL.

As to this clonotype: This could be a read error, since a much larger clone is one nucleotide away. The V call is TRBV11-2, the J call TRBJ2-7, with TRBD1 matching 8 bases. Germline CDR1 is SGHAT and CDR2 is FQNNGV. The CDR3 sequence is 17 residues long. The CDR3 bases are TGTGCCAGCAGCTTAAGAGACGGACAGGGAATCTCCTGCGAGCAGTACTTC. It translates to CASSLRDGQGISCEQYF.

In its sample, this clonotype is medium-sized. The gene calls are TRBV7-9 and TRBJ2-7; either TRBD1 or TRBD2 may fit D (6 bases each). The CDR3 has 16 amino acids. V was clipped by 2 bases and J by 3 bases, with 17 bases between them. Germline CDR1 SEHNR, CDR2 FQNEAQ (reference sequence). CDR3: CASSLLGGKGDYEQYF. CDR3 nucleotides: TGTGCCAGCAGCTTATTAGGCGGGAAGGGGGACTACGAGCAGTACTTC.

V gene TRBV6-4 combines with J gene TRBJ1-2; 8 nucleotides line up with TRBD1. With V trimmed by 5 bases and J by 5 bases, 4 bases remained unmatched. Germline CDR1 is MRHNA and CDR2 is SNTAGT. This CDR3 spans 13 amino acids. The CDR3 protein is CASSQDRGYGYTF. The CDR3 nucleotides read TGTGCCAGCAGTCAAGACAGGGGATATGGCTACACCTTC.

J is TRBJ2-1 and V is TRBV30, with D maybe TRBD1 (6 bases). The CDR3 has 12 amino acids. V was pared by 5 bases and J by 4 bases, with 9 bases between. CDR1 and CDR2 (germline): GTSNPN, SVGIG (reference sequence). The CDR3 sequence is CAWADSYNEQFF. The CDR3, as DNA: TGTGCCTGGGCGGACAGTTACAATGAGCAGTTCTTC. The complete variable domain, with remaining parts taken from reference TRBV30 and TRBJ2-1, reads SQTIHQWPATLVQPVGSPLSLECTVEGTSNPNLYWYRQAAGRGLQLLFYSVGIGQISSEVPQNLSASRPQDRQFILSSKKLLLSDSGFYLCAWADSYNEQFFGPGTRLTVL.

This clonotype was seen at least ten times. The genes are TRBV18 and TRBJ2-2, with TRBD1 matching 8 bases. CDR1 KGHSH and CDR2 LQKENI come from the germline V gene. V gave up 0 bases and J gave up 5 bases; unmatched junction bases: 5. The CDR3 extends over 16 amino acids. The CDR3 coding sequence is TGTGCCAGCTCACCACCGGTTCAGGGGGCGACCGGGGAGCTGTTTTTT. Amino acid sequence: CASSPPVQGATGELFF.

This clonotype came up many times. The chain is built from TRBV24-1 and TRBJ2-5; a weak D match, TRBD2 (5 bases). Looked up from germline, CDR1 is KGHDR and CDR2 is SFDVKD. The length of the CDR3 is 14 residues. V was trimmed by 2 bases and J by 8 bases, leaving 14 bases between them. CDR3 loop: CATSDWRVPGTQYF. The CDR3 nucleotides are TGTGCCACCAGTGATTGGCGGGTGCCGGGAACCCAGTACTTC.

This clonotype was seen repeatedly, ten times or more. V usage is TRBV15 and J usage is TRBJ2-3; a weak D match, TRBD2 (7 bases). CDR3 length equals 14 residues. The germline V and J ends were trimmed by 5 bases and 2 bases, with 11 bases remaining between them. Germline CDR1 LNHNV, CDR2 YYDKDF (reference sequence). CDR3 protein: CATSGRGYTDTQYF. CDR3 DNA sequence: TGTGCCACCAGCGGGAGGGGGTACACAGATACGCAGTATTTT. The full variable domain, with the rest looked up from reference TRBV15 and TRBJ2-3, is DAMVIQNPRYQVTQFGKPVTLSCSQTLNHNVMYWYQQKSSQAPKLLFHYYDKDFNNEADTPDNFQSRRPNTSFCFLDIRSPGLGDTAMYLCATSGRGYTDTQYFGPGTRLTVL.

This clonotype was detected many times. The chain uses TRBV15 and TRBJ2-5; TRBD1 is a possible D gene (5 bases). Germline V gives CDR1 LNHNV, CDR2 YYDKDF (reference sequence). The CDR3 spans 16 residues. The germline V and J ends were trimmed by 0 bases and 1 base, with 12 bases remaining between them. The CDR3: CATSREIGASQETQYF. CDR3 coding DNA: TGTGCCACCAGCAGAGAAATAGGGGCGAGCCAAGAGACCCAGTACTTC.

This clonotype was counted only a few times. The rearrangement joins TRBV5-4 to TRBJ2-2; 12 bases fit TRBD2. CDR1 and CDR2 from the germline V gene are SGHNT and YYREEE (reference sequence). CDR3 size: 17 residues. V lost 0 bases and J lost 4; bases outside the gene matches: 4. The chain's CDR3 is CASSLATSGRFTGELFF. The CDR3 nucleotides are TGTGCCAGCAGCTTGGCGACTAGCGGGAGATTCACCGGGGAGCTGTTTTTT.

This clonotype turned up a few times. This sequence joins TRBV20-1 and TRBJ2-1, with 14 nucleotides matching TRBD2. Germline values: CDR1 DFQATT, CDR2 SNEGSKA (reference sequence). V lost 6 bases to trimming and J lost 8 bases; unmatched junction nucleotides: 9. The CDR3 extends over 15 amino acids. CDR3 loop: CSALGLAGVSDEQFF. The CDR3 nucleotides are TGCAGTGCGCTGGGACTAGCGGGAGTATCGGATGAGCAGTTCTTC.

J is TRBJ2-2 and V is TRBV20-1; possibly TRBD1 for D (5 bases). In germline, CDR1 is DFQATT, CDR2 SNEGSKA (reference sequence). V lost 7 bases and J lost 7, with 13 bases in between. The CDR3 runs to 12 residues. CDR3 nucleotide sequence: TGCAGTGTTAGGGGAACGATCGGGGAGCTGTTTTTT. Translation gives CSVRGTIGELFF.

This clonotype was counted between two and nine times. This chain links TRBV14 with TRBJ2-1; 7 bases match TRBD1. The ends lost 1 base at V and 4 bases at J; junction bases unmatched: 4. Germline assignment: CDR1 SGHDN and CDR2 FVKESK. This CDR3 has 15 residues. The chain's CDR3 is CASSQGGTDYNEQFF. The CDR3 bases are TGTGCCAGCAGCCAAGGGGGGACAGATTACAATGAGCAGTTCTTC. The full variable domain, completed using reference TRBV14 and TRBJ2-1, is EAGVTQFPSHSVIEKGQTVTLRCDPISGHDNLYWYRRVMGKEIKFLLHFVKESKQDESGMPNNRFLAERTGGTYSTLKVQPAELEDSGVYFCASSQGGTDYNEQFFGPGTRLTVL.

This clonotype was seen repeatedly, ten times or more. The CDR3 reads CASSARTSGRADGAKNIQYF. The CDR3 bases are TGTGCCAGCAGCGCGCGGACTAGCGGGAGGGCGGATGGAGCCAAAAACATTCAGTACTTC. The chain joins TRBV11-2 to TRBJ2-4, with 15 positions matching TRBD2. Germline lookup yields CDR1 SGHAT and CDR2 FQNNGV. The CDR3 contains 20 residues. With 5 bases clipped from V and 0 bases from J, the junction kept 11 bases outside the gene matches.

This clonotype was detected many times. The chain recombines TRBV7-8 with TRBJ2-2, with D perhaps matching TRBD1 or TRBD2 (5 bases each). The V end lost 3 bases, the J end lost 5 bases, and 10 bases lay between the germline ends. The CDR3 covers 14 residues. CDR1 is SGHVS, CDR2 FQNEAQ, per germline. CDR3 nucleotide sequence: TGTGCCAGCAGCTTTACAGGAGGAACCGGGGAGCTGTTTTTT. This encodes CASSFTGGTGELFF.

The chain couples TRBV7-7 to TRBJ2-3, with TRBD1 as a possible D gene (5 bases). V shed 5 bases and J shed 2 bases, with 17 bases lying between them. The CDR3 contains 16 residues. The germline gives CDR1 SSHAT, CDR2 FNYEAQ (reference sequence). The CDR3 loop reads CASSPVYPGITDTQYF. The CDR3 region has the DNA TGTGCCAGCAGCCCCGTTTATCCAGGGATCACAGATACGCAGTATTTT.

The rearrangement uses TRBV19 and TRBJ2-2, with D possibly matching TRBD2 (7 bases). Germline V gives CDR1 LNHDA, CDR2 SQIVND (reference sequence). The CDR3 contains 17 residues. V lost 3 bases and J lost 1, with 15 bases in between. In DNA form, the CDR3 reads TGTGCCAGTAGTATCGGGGGCGGGAGAGTGAACACCGGGGAGCTGTTTTTT. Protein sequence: CASSIGGGRVNTGELFF. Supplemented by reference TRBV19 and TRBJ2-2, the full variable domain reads DGGITQSPKYLFRKEGQNVTLSCEQNLNHDAMYWYRQDPGQGLRLIYYSQIVNDFQKGDIAEGYSVSREKKESFPLTVTSAQKNPTAFYLCASSIGGGRVNTGELFFGEGSRLTVL.